The clone carrying this T cell receptor beta chain was seen a handful of times. Its matching antigen is unknown. CDR3 length: 14 residues. V dropped 7 bases and J dropped 6 bases, with 21 bases sitting between them. Germline V gene data show CDR1 as SQVTM and CDR2 as ANQGSEA. This entry belongs to a study of early T cells in non-severe SARS-CoV-2 infection. Study overall: Sequenced material consisted of bulk RNA (from unsorted whole blood), and chains were unpaired. The study's findings and limits: The matching step, a VDJdb search, favored anti-spike CD8 responses and missed private and CD4 specificities.

As part of library construction, unique molecular identifiers were attached to individual cDNA molecules. TCRdb reanalysed the 5' RACE reads using MiXCR and keeps one entry per CDR3 protein. The profile shows just over 60,000 distinct CDR3 sequences, approximately 9% of them singletons. The chain combines TRBV29-1 with TRBJ1-1; tentative D call: TRBD1 (5 bases). The TCR originated in an adult who was a healthcare worker with PCR-confirmed SARS-CoV-2 infection or an uninfected control (not recorded which). Sequenced input: whole blood. The CDR3 reads CSAADRQPVAEAFF. The CDR3 DNA sequence: TGCAGCGCTGCCGACAGACAGCCTGTGGCTGAAGCTTTCTTT. Drawing the rest from reference TRBV29-1 and TRBJ1-1, the complete variable domain is SAVISQKPSRDICQRGTSLTIQCQVDSQVTMMFWYRQQPGQSLTLIATANQGSEATYESGFVIDKFPISRPNLTFSTLTVSNMSPEDSSIYLCSAADRQPVAEAFFGQGTRLTVV.